Listed below are T cell receptor beta chains from one sample, sequenced in a study of cytomegalovirus exposure and HLA in healthy donors. TCRdb's copy holds only in-frame clones and misses some; the assay was immunoSEQ multiplex PCR. The repertoire has 30,000 to 45,000 clones, approximately 80% of them found once; the top ten carry approximately 4%. The material sequenced was PBMCs. The receptors stem from a woman aged 18-29 years in good health and CMV-seronegative. Both conserved end residues are trimmed from each CDR3. The order of the fields is J gene, clone size, V gene, CDR3 protein. Clone size, where shown, is once, few, many, or a class for clones that have expanded.

>TRBJ2-1|.|TRBV10-1
ASSRCGQGPYNEQF
>TRBJ2-7|.|TRBV14
ASSQLAGAGEQY
>TRBJ2-5|.|TRBV6-4
ASSVGAGSDETQY
>TRBJ2-1|few|TRBV6-5
ASIPSGTGNNEQF
>TRBJ2-2|.|TRBV19
ASITTSSGPGELF
>TRBJ1-6|.|TRBV7-2
ASSLEFRTGSPLH
>TRBJ2-2|.|TRBV7-7
ASGPTSASTGELF
>TRBJ2-7|.|TRBV5-6
ASSLAGTGGPYEQY
>TRBJ2-6|.|TRBV7-2
ASSGAGGANVLT
>TRBJ2-3|.|TRBV9
ASSAISQGVKQY
>TRBJ1-5|.|TRBV30
AWGTGALNQPQH
>TRBJ1-4|.|TRBV7-9
ASSFGQGNEKLF
>TRBJ2-5|.|TRBV28
ASSFQHLAQY
>TRBJ2-7|.|TRBV13
ASSFNQYEQY
>TRBJ1-5|.|TRBV28
ATIVRDRGGQPQH
>TRBJ2-7|.|TRBV14
ASRGARGRGEQY
>TRBJ1-1|.|TRBV7-2
ASSLGLSALTEAF
>TRBJ1-2|.|TRBV7-6
ASSLELHNYGYT
>TRBJ1-1|.|TRBV18
ASSTGFGTEAF
>TRBJ2-1|.|TRBV11-3
ASSSDMGAYNEQF
>TRBJ2-2|.|TRBV5-6
ASTGTGTGELF
>TRBJ1-5|.|TRBV25-1
ASSESARGSNQPQH
>TRBJ2-1|.|TRBV7-3
ASSLGLADYNEQF
>TRBJ1-6|.|TRBV7-2
ASSTQLTNSPLH
>TRBJ2-7|.|TRBV6-5
ASSYVTDHSYEQY
>TRBJ2-7|.|TRBV27
ASSLRQGPFYEQY
>TRBJ2-1|.|TRBV19
ASRLAGSSYNEQF
>TRBJ1-2|.|TRBV29-1
SVDGGGHYGYT
>TRBJ2-1|.|TRBV19
ASSPGLDNEQF
>TRBJ1-1|.|TRBV16
ASSQWTGVTEAF
>TRBJ1-1|few|TRBV4-2
ASSQSPYTEAF
>TRBJ1-1|.|TRBV19
ASSMSRVGTEAF
>.|.|TRBV6-1
ASEAESSSYEQY
>TRBJ2-2|once|TRBV30
AWSVLADTGELF
>TRBJ1-5|.|TRBV19
ASTQDRVYQPQH
>TRBJ2-7|.|TRBV4-1
ASSRWDRAHEQY
>TRBJ2-7|.|TRBV10-3
AIGQGEQY
>TRBJ2-5|.|TRBV4-2
ASSQDREETQY
>TRBJ2-1|.|TRBV29-1
SATRSAGGNYNEQF
>TRBJ2-3|.|TRBV10-3
AISDTAGGTDTQY
>TRBJ2-5|.|TRBV11-2
ASSGTAGETQY